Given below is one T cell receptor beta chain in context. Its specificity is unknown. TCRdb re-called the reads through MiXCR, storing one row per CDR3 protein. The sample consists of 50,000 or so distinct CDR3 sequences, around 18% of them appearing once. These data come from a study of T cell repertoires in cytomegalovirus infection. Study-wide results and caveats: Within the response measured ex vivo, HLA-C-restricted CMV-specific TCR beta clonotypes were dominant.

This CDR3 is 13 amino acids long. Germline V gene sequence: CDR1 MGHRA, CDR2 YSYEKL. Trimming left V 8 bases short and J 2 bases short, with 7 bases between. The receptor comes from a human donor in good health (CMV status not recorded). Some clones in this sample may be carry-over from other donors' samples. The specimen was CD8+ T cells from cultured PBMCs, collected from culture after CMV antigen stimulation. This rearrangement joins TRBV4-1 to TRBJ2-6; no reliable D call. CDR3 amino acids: CASVGPGANVLTF. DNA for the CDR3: TGCGCCAGCGTCGGGCCTGGGGCCAACGTCCTGACTTTC.